Listed below are T cell receptor beta chains from one sample, sequenced in a study of cytomegalovirus exposure and HLA in healthy donors. The table came from immunoSEQ multiplex PCR; TCRdb's copy has only in-frame clones and leaves some out. In the table there are about 62,000 clones, roughly 77% of which are singletons. Sequences were obtained from PBMCs. These receptors all stem from a woman in her thirties in good health and CMV-seronegative. CDR3s include the opening cysteine and the closing phenylalanine or tryptophan. Part of the rows lack a size; the others show once, few, many or a class for expanded clones.

CASSLGEGGYTF,TRBJ1-2,.,TRBV28
CASSIVPGLLYGYTF,TRBJ1-2,.,TRBV19
CASNRAGVTGELFF,TRBJ2-2,.,TRBV10-1
CASSLGDPGHLGNTIYF,TRBJ1-3,.,TRBV7-2
CAWSGILAGGELFF,TRBJ2-2,few,TRBV30
CASSPTQGLGNTIYF,TRBJ1-3,.,TRBV6-5
CASSELTGSSYEQYF,TRBJ2-7,.,TRBV10-1
CASSQDRADTGELFF,TRBJ2-2,.,TRBV5-1
CASSVLRTSGSYYNEQFF,TRBJ2-1,.,TRBV2
CAWTPGLDGYTF,TRBJ1-2,.,TRBV30
CAWDRGRGTYGYTF,TRBJ1-2,.,TRBV30
CASSEAGTRGYTF,TRBJ1-2,few,TRBV6-1
CASGGPFSGRANTGELFF,TRBJ2-2,.,TRBV2
CASSTQGAWQPQHF,TRBJ1-5,.,TRBV2
CASSRQLATNEKLFF,TRBJ1-4,.,TRBV10-2
CASSLIQENTIYF,TRBJ1-3,.,TRBV5-4
CSVARQGAEAFF,TRBJ1-1,once,TRBV29-1
CASSYLFQREDGELFF,TRBJ2-2,.,TRBV6-6
CASSRLAPPEGEQFF,TRBJ2-1,.,TRBV2
CASSPTGVEQYF,TRBJ2-7,.,TRBV7-9
CASSEHQGTGTEAFF,TRBJ1-1,few,TRBV25-1
CASSPTSGPDTQYF,TRBJ2-3,.,TRBV5-1
CASRQTSGTTGELFF,TRBJ2-2,few,TRBV6-4
CASRPDRVVKETQYF,TRBJ2-5,.,TRBV28
CASSFDSSYEQYF,TRBJ2-7,.,TRBV27
CASSLASGVQETQYF,TRBJ2-5,.,TRBV5-6
CASSLDSSVKVNTEAFF,TRBJ1-1,.,TRBV5-4
CAIRQGGTEAFF,TRBJ1-1,.,TRBV10-3
CASSQDLAKNIQYF,TRBJ2-4,.,TRBV4-3
CASSPATGPNSPLHF,TRBJ1-6,.,TRBV27
CASSQGRVTDTQYF,TRBJ2-3,.,TRBV4-3